This T cell receptor beta chain was retrieved from a study of response to subunit inactivated influenza vaccine. Trimming cost V 6 bases and J 5 bases; bases outside gene matches: 8. This CDR3 has 13 amino acids. The germline CDR1 and CDR2 sequences are DFQATT and SNEGSKA (reference sequence). MiXCR, applied by TCRdb to the RT-PCR reads, yields one record per CDR3 protein. Of around 600,000 distinct CDR3 sequences in the sample, over 9% are singletons; the top ten hold 8% to 13%. This clonotype was observed a handful of times. These data were also reused for a study on T cells expressing NK-cell markers. As that study records: The cDNA for TCR beta came from 5'RACE template switching with UMIs. Sorted CD3+CD56-NKG2C+, CD3+CD56+NKG2C- and CD3+CD56+NKG2C+ T cells were the source of the TCR beta repertoires. Seven HCMV-seropositive donors and one seronegative donor made up the eight sequenced donors. NKG2C+ dominant clonotype frequencies in about six donors were roughly 1.0-7.5% of CD8+ T cells. In a few donors, these clonotypes also led the CD3+CD56-NKG2C+ fraction.

The rearrangement links TRBV20-1 to TRBJ2-7; TRBD1 aligns across 9 bases. The source is a man aged 45-65 years who received an inactivated influenza vaccine. This specimen consisted of PBMCs from blood, obtained on the day of vaccination. CDR3 nucleotides: TGCAGTGCGGGACAGGGAAGCACCCACGAGCAGTACTTC. This sequence encodes CSAGQGSTHEQYF.